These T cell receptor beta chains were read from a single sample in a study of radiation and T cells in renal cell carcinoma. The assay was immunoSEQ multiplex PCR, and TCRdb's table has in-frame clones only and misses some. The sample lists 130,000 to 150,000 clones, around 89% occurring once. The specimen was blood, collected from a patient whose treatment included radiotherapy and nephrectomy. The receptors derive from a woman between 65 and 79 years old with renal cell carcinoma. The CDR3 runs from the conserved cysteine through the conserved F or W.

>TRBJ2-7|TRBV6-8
CASSTGQERGLEQYF
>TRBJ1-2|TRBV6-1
CASEGHSYGYTF
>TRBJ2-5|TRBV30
CAWSPTKGGARETQYF
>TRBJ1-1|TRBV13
CASSLYGGSTEAFF
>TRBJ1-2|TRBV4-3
CASSQNRIANYGYTF
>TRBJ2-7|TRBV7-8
CASSPGRFTYEQYF
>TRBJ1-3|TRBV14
CASSRPGNTIYF
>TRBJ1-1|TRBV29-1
CSVEDQAPEAFF
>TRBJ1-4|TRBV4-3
CASSHSLPGGTGNEKLFF
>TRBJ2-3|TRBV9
CASSVAGGQSTDTQYF
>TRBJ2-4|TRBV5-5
CASSLTSGGDQNIQYF
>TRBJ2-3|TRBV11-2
CASSLAAGVSTDTQYF
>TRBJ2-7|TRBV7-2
CASSLGRDRFYEQYF
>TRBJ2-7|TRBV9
CASSVGAGAYEQYF
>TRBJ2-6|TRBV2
CASSEARPSGGAGANVLTF
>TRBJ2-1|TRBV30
CAWSVTQRSYNEQFF
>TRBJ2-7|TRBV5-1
CASSLLNEQYF
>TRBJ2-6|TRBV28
CASSFLTGNSGANVLTF
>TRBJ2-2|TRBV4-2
CASSQVGSGSGELFF
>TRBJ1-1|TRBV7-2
CASSFKIRGEAFF
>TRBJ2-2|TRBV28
CASSYLVGLAGEINTGELFF
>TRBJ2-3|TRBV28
CASSKGRERDTQYF
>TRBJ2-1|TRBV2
CASKQGGSYNEQFF
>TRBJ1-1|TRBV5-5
CASSSLEGTEAFF
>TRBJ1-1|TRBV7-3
CASSFASTGSAEAFF
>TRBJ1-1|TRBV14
CASSQGTAGAFF
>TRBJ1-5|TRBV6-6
CASSYRDPRGQPQHF
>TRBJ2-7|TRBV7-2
CASSRDRASYEQYF
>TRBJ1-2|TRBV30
CAWSVRTGGEYGYTF
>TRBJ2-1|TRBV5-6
CASSSDIPGNEQFF
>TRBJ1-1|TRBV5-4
CASSLKRANTEAFF
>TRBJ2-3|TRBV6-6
CASSPGQATQYF
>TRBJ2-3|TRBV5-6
CASSLVAGGARGQYF
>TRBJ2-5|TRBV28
CASSPDHQETQYF
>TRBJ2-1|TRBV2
CASFRQGNEQFF
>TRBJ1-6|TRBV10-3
CAISDSMEDRGSPLHF
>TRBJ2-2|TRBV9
CASSVLVDSTGELFF
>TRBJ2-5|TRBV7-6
CASSLGATSFQETQYF
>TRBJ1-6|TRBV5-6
CASSVDKSSYNSPLHF
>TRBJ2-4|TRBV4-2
CASSQGLGGDIQYF
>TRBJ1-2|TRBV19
CASSGQGLYGYTF
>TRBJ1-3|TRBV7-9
CASSPGALSGNTIYF